Listed below are T cell receptor beta chains from one sample, sequenced in a study of PD-1 blockade in mismatch repair-deficient tumors. Using immunoSEQ multiplex PCR, the repertoire was profiled, and TCRdb retains in-frame clones only, with some absent. The sample lists about 79,000 clones, roughly 80% occurring once. The specimen comprised peripheral blood, sampled 44 weeks after starting pembrolizumab. The receptor set was obtained from an adult with mismatch repair-deficient cancer. The CDR3 runs from the conserved cysteine through the conserved F or W. A D gene is named only where the DNA matches it firmly. Rows may omit the clone size; those that give it use once, few, many or a size class.

clone size: .; J gene: TRBJ1-1; D gene: .; V gene: TRBV4-1; CDR3 protein: CASSQGGRGNTEAFF; CDR3 DNA: TGCGCCAGCAGCCAAGGAGGAAGGGGGAACACTGAAGCTTTCTTT
clone size: few; J gene: TRBJ2-5; D gene: TRBD1; V gene: TRBV5-1; CDR3 protein: CASSSDRAQETQYF; CDR3 DNA: TGCGCCAGCAGCTCGGACAGGGCCCAAGAGACCCAGTACTTC
clone size: few; J gene: TRBJ2-1; D gene: .; V gene: TRBV11-3; CDR3 protein: CASSSSGVWAGDEQFF; CDR3 DNA: TGTGCCAGCAGCTCCTCCGGGGTTTGGGCGGGTGACGAGCAGTTCTTC
clone size: .; J gene: TRBJ2-7; D gene: TRBD2; V gene: TRBV10-3; CDR3 protein: CAISDTTSGLEQYF; CDR3 DNA: TGTGCCATCAGTGACACAACTAGCGGACTGGAGCAGTACTTC
clone size: .; J gene: TRBJ2-1; D gene: .; V gene: TRBV5-1; CDR3 protein: CASSLVSVSSSYNEQFF; CDR3 DNA: TGCGCCAGCAGCTTGGTCTCGGTAAGCAGCTCCTACAATGAGCAGTTCTTC
clone size: .; J gene: TRBJ2-6; D gene: .; V gene: TRBV13; CDR3 protein: CASVWGTGANVLTF; CDR3 DNA: TGTGCCAGCGTCTGGGGGACTGGGGCCAACGTCCTGACTTTC
clone size: few; J gene: TRBJ1-1; D gene: TRBD1; V gene: TRBV30; CDR3 protein: CAWSGDSYTEAFF; CDR3 DNA: TGTGCCTGGAGTGGGGACAGTTACACTGAAGCTTTCTTT
clone size: .; J gene: TRBJ1-5; D gene: TRBD1; V gene: TRBV28; CDR3 protein: CASSRDRGLEQPQHF; CDR3 DNA: TGTGCCAGCAGTCGGGACAGGGGGTTGGAACAGCCCCAGCATTTT
clone size: .; J gene: TRBJ2-5; D gene: TRBD1; V gene: TRBV5-4; CDR3 protein: CASSLQDRGVMETQYF; CDR3 DNA: TGTGCCAGCAGCTTACAGGACAGGGGCGTAATGGAGACCCAGTACTTC
clone size: .; J gene: TRBJ1-1; D gene: .; V gene: TRBV5-1; CDR3 protein: CASSFGGESEAFF; CDR3 DNA: TGCGCCAGCAGCTTCGGAGGGGAGAGTGAAGCTTTCTTT
clone size: once; J gene: TRBJ2-7; D gene: TRBD2; V gene: TRBV28; CDR3 protein: CASSFSGSLSEQYF; CDR3 DNA: TGTGCCAGCAGTTTCAGCGGGAGTCTCTCCGAGCAGTACTTC
clone size: .; J gene: TRBJ1-2; D gene: TRBD1; V gene: TRBV11-2; CDR3 protein: CASSLAAQGVGYTF; CDR3 DNA: TGTGCCAGCAGCTTGGCAGCCCAGGGGGTTGGCTACACCTTC
clone size: .; J gene: TRBJ1-2; D gene: .; V gene: TRBV5-1; CDR3 protein: CASSLLEGNYGYTF; CDR3 DNA: TGCGCCAGCAGCTTATTAGAGGGTAACTATGGCTACACCTTC
clone size: .; J gene: TRBJ2-6; D gene: .; V gene: TRBV29-1; CDR3 protein: CSVEEGGSGANVLTF; CDR3 DNA: TGCAGCGTTGAAGAAGGTGGCTCCGGGGCCAACGTCCTGACTTTC
clone size: .; J gene: TRBJ2-7; D gene: TRBD2; V gene: TRBV10-3; CDR3 protein: CAISRTSGGSHALGEQYF; CDR3 DNA: TGTGCCATCTCTCGGACTAGCGGGGGATCACACGCCCTGGGGGAGCAGTACTTC
clone size: .; J gene: TRBJ2-1; D gene: TRBD2; V gene: TRBV5-1; CDR3 protein: CASSLAGGTSYNEQFF; CDR3 DNA: TGCGCCAGCAGCTTGGCCGGGGGGACCTCCTACAATGAGCAGTTCTTC
clone size: .; J gene: TRBJ2-2; D gene: .; V gene: TRBV6-4; CDR3 protein: CASSEVDGRGELFF; CDR3 DNA: TGTGCCAGCAGTGAAGTCGATGGTAGAGGGGAGCTGTTTTTT
clone size: .; J gene: TRBJ2-7; D gene: TRBD2; V gene: TRBV28; CDR3 protein: CASSWTSSPSYEQYF; CDR3 DNA: TGTGCCAGCAGTTGGACTAGTTCCCCATCCTACGAGCAGTACTTC
clone size: .; J gene: TRBJ2-2; D gene: .; V gene: TRBV7-6; CDR3 protein: CASKMRDNTGELFF; CDR3 DNA: TGTGCCAGTAAAATGAGAGATAACACCGGGGAGCTGTTTTTT
clone size: .; J gene: TRBJ2-1; D gene: TRBD1; V gene: TRBV6-6; CDR3 protein: CASSSAGGSSYNEQFF; CDR3 DNA: TGTGCCAGCAGCTCCGCAGGGGGCTCCTCCTACAATGAGCAGTTCTTC
clone size: .; J gene: TRBJ1-2; D gene: .; V gene: TRBV12-5; CDR3 protein: CASAADPQVGYTF; CDR3 DNA: TGTGCTAGTGCCGCGGACCCGCAGGTTGGCTACACCTTC
clone size: .; J gene: TRBJ1-2; D gene: TRBD1; V gene: TRBV7-2; CDR3 protein: CASSPNRQGLSYTF; CDR3 DNA: TGTGCCAGCAGCCCGAATAGACAGGGACTCAGCTACACCTTC
clone size: .; J gene: TRBJ1-5; D gene: .; V gene: TRBV30; CDR3 protein: CAWSPDTGGNQPQHF; CDR3 DNA: TGTGCCTGGAGCCCTGATACGGGCGGCAATCAGCCCCAGCATTTT
clone size: .; J gene: TRBJ2-2; D gene: .; V gene: TRBV18; CDR3 protein: CASSPRTGAGELFF; CDR3 DNA: TGTGCCAGCTCACCACGTACGGGAGCGGGGGAGCTGTTTTTT
clone size: .; J gene: TRBJ2-1; D gene: .; V gene: TRBV2; CDR3 protein: CASCFLGNEQFF; CDR3 DNA: TGTGCCAGCTGCTTCCTCGGTAATGAGCAGTTCTTC
clone size: .; J gene: TRBJ2-5; D gene: TRBD1; V gene: TRBV6-1; CDR3 protein: CASSVRTGGQETQYF; CDR3 DNA: TGTGCCAGCAGTGTACGGACAGGGGGCCAAGAGACCCAGTACTTC
clone size: .; J gene: TRBJ2-3; D gene: TRBD2; V gene: TRBV7-6; CDR3 protein: CASSPAGGSTDTQYF; CDR3 DNA: TGTGCCAGCAGCCCAGCGGGAGGTAGCACAGATACGCAGTATTTT
clone size: .; J gene: TRBJ1-1; D gene: .; V gene: TRBV14; CDR3 protein: CASSQAQGRGAEAFF; CDR3 DNA: TGTGCCAGCAGCCAAGCTCAGGGGCGTGGGGCTGAAGCTTTCTTT
clone size: .; J gene: TRBJ1-1; D gene: .; V gene: TRBV6-5; CDR3 protein: CASSDLNTEAFF; CDR3 DNA: TGTGCCAGCAGTGATCTGAACACTGAAGCTTTCTTT
clone size: .; J gene: TRBJ2-1; D gene: .; V gene: TRBV6-5; CDR3 protein: CASSSPQRAYNEQFF; CDR3 DNA: TGTGCCAGCAGTTCCCCCCAGCGGGCCTACAATGAGCAGTTCTTC
clone size: .; J gene: TRBJ2-3; D gene: .; V gene: TRBV19; CDR3 protein: CASSIGGTYPDTQYF; CDR3 DNA: TGTGCCAGTAGTATAGGTGGGACATACCCAGATACGCAGTATTTT
clone size: once; J gene: TRBJ2-4; D gene: .; V gene: TRBV9; CDR3 protein: CASSVGIRVENIQYF; CDR3 DNA: TGTGCCAGCAGCGTAGGGATCAGGGTGGAAAACATTCAGTACTTC
clone size: .; J gene: TRBJ2-1; D gene: TRBD2; V gene: TRBV29-1; CDR3 protein: CSVAGTSGSPYNEQFF; CDR3 DNA: TGCAGCGTCGCTGGGACTAGCGGGAGCCCCTACAATGAGCAGTTCTTC
clone size: .; J gene: TRBJ1-5; D gene: TRBD1; V gene: TRBV7-6; CDR3 protein: CASSLEQGMGNQPQHF; CDR3 DNA: TGTGCCAGCAGCCTTGAACAGGGGATGGGTAATCAGCCCCAGCATTTT
clone size: .; J gene: TRBJ2-1; D gene: .; V gene: TRBV5-4; CDR3 protein: CASSLKGGYNEQFF; CDR3 DNA: TGTGCCAGCAGCTTGAAGGGGGGGTACAATGAGCAGTTCTTC
clone size: .; J gene: TRBJ1-1; D gene: .; V gene: TRBV6-1; CDR3 protein: CASIKAGGEGTEAFF; CDR3 DNA: TGTGCCAGCATCAAGGCGGGGGGAGAAGGCACTGAAGCTTTCTTT
clone size: .; J gene: TRBJ2-1; D gene: TRBD2; V gene: TRBV28; CDR3 protein: CASSMTSGISYNEQFF; CDR3 DNA: TGTGCCAGCAGTATGACTAGCGGGATAAGTTACAATGAGCAGTTCTTC
clone size: .; J gene: TRBJ2-5; D gene: .; V gene: TRBV27; CDR3 protein: CASSSGTARETQYF; CDR3 DNA: TGTGCCAGCAGCTCTGGGACCGCCCGGGAGACCCAGTACTTC
clone size: .; J gene: TRBJ2-5; D gene: .; V gene: TRBV5-1; CDR3 protein: CASSLAGVLETQYF; CDR3 DNA: TGCGCCAGCAGCTTGGCTGGGGTTTTGGAGACCCAGTACTTC
clone size: .; J gene: TRBJ2-7; D gene: TRBD1; V gene: TRBV27; CDR3 protein: CASSTGTGRSYEQYF; CDR3 DNA: TGTGCCAGCAGTACCGGGACAGGGAGGTCCTACGAGCAGTACTTC
clone size: .; J gene: TRBJ2-5; D gene: TRBD1; V gene: TRBV5-1; CDR3 protein: CASSLEGTGPGETQYF; CDR3 DNA: TGCGCCAGCAGCTTGGAAGGGACAGGGCCAGGAGAGACCCAGTACTTC
clone size: .; J gene: TRBJ2-1; D gene: TRBD1; V gene: TRBV9; CDR3 protein: CASSVGTGGRNEQFF; CDR3 DNA: TGTGCCAGCAGCGTAGGTACAGGGGGAAGGAATGAGCAGTTCTTC
clone size: .; J gene: TRBJ2-7; D gene: .; V gene: TRBV19; CDR3 protein: CASSISVGFGGRFSYEQYF; CDR3 DNA: TGTGCCAGTAGTATTTCGGTTGGGTTTGGGGGCCGGTTCTCCTACGAGCAGTACTTC
clone size: .; J gene: TRBJ2-1; D gene: .; V gene: TRBV29-1; CDR3 protein: CSVHNEQFF; CDR3 DNA: TGCAGCGTTCACAATGAGCAGTTCTTC
clone size: .; J gene: TRBJ2-1; D gene: TRBD2; V gene: TRBV7-2; CDR3 protein: CASSSQSGLAGGDEQFF; CDR3 DNA: TGTGCCAGCAGCTCCCAAAGCGGGCTAGCGGGAGGGGATGAGCAGTTCTTC
clone size: once; J gene: TRBJ2-6; D gene: .; V gene: TRBV7-3; CDR3 protein: CASSLAAFSGANVLTF; CDR3 DNA: TGTGCCAGCAGCTTAGCAGCCTTCTCTGGGGCCAACGTCCTGACTTTC
clone size: .; J gene: TRBJ1-5; D gene: TRBD1; V gene: TRBV20-1; CDR3 protein: CSAVDRGVWHF; CDR3 DNA: TGCAGTGCTGTGGACAGGGGGGTCTGGCATTTT
clone size: .; J gene: TRBJ2-3; D gene: TRBD2; V gene: TRBV5-1; CDR3 protein: CASSPRTSSTDTQYF; CDR3 DNA: TGCGCCAGCAGTCCCCGGACTAGTTCCACAGATACGCAGTATTTT
clone size: few; J gene: TRBJ2-7; D gene: .; V gene: TRBV2; CDR3 protein: CATCKDKDYEQYF; CDR3 DNA: TGTGCCACATGCAAGGATAAAGACTACGAGCAGTACTTC
clone size: once; J gene: TRBJ2-1; D gene: TRBD2; V gene: TRBV5-6; CDR3 protein: CASSLELAGFRNEQFF; CDR3 DNA: TGTGCCAGCAGCTTGGAACTAGCGGGATTTCGCAATGAGCAGTTCTTC
clone size: .; J gene: TRBJ2-7; D gene: .; V gene: TRBV4-2; CDR3 protein: CASSPVGNSYEQYF; CDR3 DNA: TGTGCCAGCAGCCCCGTCGGCAACTCCTACGAGCAGTACTTC
clone size: .; J gene: TRBJ2-7; D gene: TRBD1; V gene: TRBV19; CDR3 protein: CASSAWTGDEQYF; CDR3 DNA: TGTGCCAGTAGTGCCTGGACAGGGGACGAGCAGTACTTC
clone size: .; J gene: TRBJ2-7; D gene: TRBD2; V gene: TRBV5-4; CDR3 protein: CASSFGGETYEQYF; CDR3 DNA: TGTGCCAGCAGCTTTGGGGGGGAGACCTACGAGCAGTACTTC
clone size: .; J gene: TRBJ1-1; D gene: TRBD1; V gene: TRBV6-6; CDR3 protein: CASSYDRGGEAFF; CDR3 DNA: TGTGCCAGCAGTTACGACAGGGGCGGTGAAGCTTTCTTT
clone size: .; J gene: TRBJ2-3; D gene: .; V gene: TRBV9; CDR3 protein: CASSAEPDPKGTQYF; CDR3 DNA: TGTGCCAGCAGCGCCGAACCGGATCCCAAGGGAACGCAGTATTTT
clone size: .; J gene: TRBJ1-2; D gene: .; V gene: TRBV4-3; CDR3 protein: CASSQDHAYGYGYTF; CDR3 DNA: TGCGCCAGCAGCCAAGATCATGCGTACGGGTATGGCTACACCTTC
clone size: .; J gene: TRBJ2-5; D gene: .; V gene: TRBV9; CDR3 protein: CASSVDVSWETQYF; CDR3 DNA: TGTGCCAGCAGCGTAGATGTTAGCTGGGAGACCCAGTACTTC
clone size: .; J gene: TRBJ2-1; D gene: .; V gene: TRBV20-1; CDR3 protein: CSASGVLEQFF; CDR3 DNA: TGCAGTGCTAGTGGTGTCCTTGAGCAGTTCTTC
clone size: .; J gene: TRBJ2-7; D gene: TRBD2; V gene: TRBV5-1; CDR3 protein: CASSLTGGTYEQYF; CDR3 DNA: TGCGCCAGCAGCTTGACCGGGGGGACCTACGAGCAGTACTTC
clone size: .; J gene: TRBJ2-5; D gene: .; V gene: TRBV2; CDR3 protein: CASSWAGQETQYF; CDR3 DNA: TGTGCCAGCAGTTGGGCGGGCCAAGAGACCCAGTACTTC